This TCR beta chain was captured by sequencing in a study of blood T cells in healthy people across ages. The CDR3 is 14 amino acids. Germline-derived CDR1 and CDR2 are LNHDA and SQIVND (reference sequence). Through a sample-barcoded 5' primer and a J-beta primer mix, a second PCR was run for about 6 to 11 cycles. TCRdb ran MiXCR on the 5' RACE reads and lists one entry per CDR3 protein. The sample lists 1.5 million to 2 million distinct CDR3 sequences; 28% were seen once. The rearrangement joins TRBV19 to TRBJ2-5; D call uncertain. The sequencing input was blood. The sequence was obtained from a woman aged 30 to 39 in good health. CDR3 loop: CVGSIAWGQETQYF. CDR3 nucleotides: TGTGTCGGTAGTATAGCATGGGGCCAAGAGACCCAGTACTTC.